This record concerns one T cell receptor (beta chain) sequence. It lacks a known antigen. Germline and junction disagree at one end, which may indicate a read error. These data are taken from a study of control samples from healthy donors and cancer patients (dated by TCRdb to 2018 to 2021). Libraries were prepared through the immunoSEQ multiplex PCR assay. TCRdb obtained this table from immuneACCESS and retained in-frame rearrangements with V and J assigned. These tables miss some clones; where compared with another copy, unresolved V genes account for less than half of the shortfall, and the remainder is unexplained. For this sample there are 100,000 or so clones; approximately 83% appear just once. The leading ten clones occupy over 10% of the sample. From the germline V gene (reference sequence), CDR1 is LNHNV and CDR2 is YYDKDF. Including cysteine and phenylalanine, the CDR3 has 12 amino acids. Only the CDR3 DNA is retained, 36 bases long and in frame from the first base.

The clonotype was recovered from a woman aged 50 to 60 in good health. The chain is encoded by TRBV15 joined to TRBJ2-1, with an unclear D gene assignment. The specimen sequenced was blood. CDR3 sequence: CATSRDLNAQFF. Here is the DNA: TGTGCCACCAGCAGAGATCTCAATGCGCAGTTCTTC. Here the CDR3 is joined to the reference TRBV15 and TRBJ2-1 genes, and the full variable domain is: DAMVIQNPRYQVTQFGKPVTLSCSQTLNHNVMYWYQQKSSQAPKLLFHYYDKDFNNEADTPDNFQSRRPNTSFCFLDIRSPGLGDTAMYLCATSRDLNAQFFGPGTRLTVL.